These T cell receptor beta chains were read from a single sample in a study of T cells after yellow fever vaccination. In TCRdb, the 5' RACE reads were re-called with MiXCR into one record per CDR3 protein. The table lists 360,000 or so distinct CDR3 sequences, approximately 10% of them singletons. The material sequenced was PBMCs, taken on the day of the first yellow fever vaccination. These receptor sequences come from a man between 18 and 29 years old who received the YFV17D yellow fever vaccine. Each CDR3 is given with its conserved first and last residue. The D gene is left open where the match is weak. A clone size is listed for some rows: how often the clone was seen (once, few, many), or a class if it is expanded.

clone_size cdr3_length d_call j_call v_call cdr3_aa cdr3_nt
- 13 - TRBJ2-7 TRBV12-3/TRBV12-4 CASSFGGPYEQYF TGTGCCAGCAGTTTTGGAGGTCCCTACGAGCAGTACTTC
- 16 TRBD1 TRBJ2-1 TRBV5-1 CASSATGTGGYNEQFF TGCGCCAGCAGCGCAACCGGGACAGGGGGATACAATGAGCAGTTCTTC
few 14 TRBD1 TRBJ2-1 TRBV5-1 CASSLEGAVNEQFF TGCGCCAGCAGCTTGGAGGGGGCGGTCAATGAGCAGTTCTTC
- 16 TRBD2 TRBJ2-2 TRBV7-6 CASSRAGERLTGELFF TGTGCCAGCAGCCGCGCGGGAGAGCGCCTCACCGGGGAGCTGTTTTTT
- 16 TRBD2 TRBJ2-3 TRBV5-1 CASSFLIAGGTDTQYF TGCGCCAGCAGCTTCCTTATAGCGGGGGGCACAGATACGCAGTATTTT
- 13 - TRBJ2-5 TRBV29-1 CSVARGMGETQYF TGCAGCGTTGCCAGAGGGATGGGAGAGACCCAGTACTTC
- 11 - TRBJ1-1 TRBV20-1 CSARGPTEAFF TGCAGTGCTAGAGGGCCCACTGAAGCTTTCTTT
- 15 - TRBJ2-3 TRBV10-3 CAITERTETTDTQYF TGTGCCATCACCGAGAGGACAGAGACCACAGATACGCAGTATTTT
many 16 - TRBJ2-1 TRBV12-3/TRBV12-4 CASSSTGSSSYNEQFF TGTGCCAGCAGTTCGACAGGTTCGAGCTCCTACAATGAGCAGTTCTTC
few 13 TRBD1 TRBJ1-1 TRBV28 CASSQNQQGKAFF TGTGCCAGCAGCCAAAACCAACAGGGGAAAGCTTTCTTT
- 12 - TRBJ1-6 TRBV28 CASRRPESPLHF TGTGCCAGCCGAAGACCTGAGTCACCCCTCCACTTT
few 15 TRBD1 TRBJ1-5 TRBV9 CASGQGGNSNQPQHF TGTGCCAGCGGGCAGGGGGGGAATAGCAATCAGCCCCAGCATTTT
- 15 - TRBJ2-7 TRBV12-3/TRBV12-4 CASSSQSIPSYEQYF TGTGCCAGCAGTTCCCAGAGCATTCCTTCCTACGAGCAGTACTTC
few 14 TRBD1 TRBJ1-1 TRBV7-9 CASGRQGVHTEAFF TGTGCCAGCGGCAGACAGGGGGTTCACACTGAAGCTTTCTTT
few 16 - TRBJ1-2 TRBV4-1 CASSPNARPANYGYTF TGCGCCAGCAGCCCAAACGCCAGGCCGGCTAACTATGGCTACACCTTC
- 14 TRBD1 TRBJ1-1 TRBV7-9 CASSFGQANTEAFF TGTGCCAGCAGCTTCGGACAGGCCAACACTGAAGCTTTCTTT
- 16 TRBD1 TRBJ1-1 TRBV5-1 CASSLVGTGTNTEAFF TGCGCCAGCAGCTTGGTGGGGACAGGAACTAACACTGAAGCTTTCTTT
- 14 - TRBJ2-7 TRBV5-1 CASSSVTYCHEQYF TGCGCCAGCAGCTCCGTCACTTACTGCCACGAGCAGTACTTC
- 16 TRBD1 TRBJ2-2 TRBV6-2/TRBV6-3 CASGDRENSGTGELFF TGTGCCAGCGGGGACAGGGAGAATTCGGGCACCGGGGAGCTGTTTTTT
few 13 TRBD1 TRBJ2-1 TRBV12-3/TRBV12-4 CASSLTGPNEQFF TGTGCCAGCAGTTTGACAGGGCCCAATGAGCAGTTCTTC
- 16 TRBD1 TRBJ1-1 TRBV7-2 CAVFRGTGVLNTEAFF TGTGCCGTCTTCCGTGGGACAGGGGTTTTGAACACTGAAGCTTTCTTT
few 18 - TRBJ2-1 TRBV11-1 CASSLFSVGGQVDNEQFF TGTGCCAGCAGCTTATTCTCAGTGGGAGGACAGGTGGACAATGAGCAGTTCTTC
- 13 TRBD1 TRBJ1-2 TRBV7-3 CASSQDRGNGYTF TGTGCCAGCAGCCAGGACAGGGGGAATGGCTACACCTTC
few 14 - TRBJ2-1 TRBV10-3 CATSSSSGSNEQFF TGTGCGACCAGTAGTTCCAGTGGGAGTAATGAGCAGTTCTTC
- 15 - TRBJ1-5 TRBV6-2/TRBV6-3 CASATAGVANQPQHF TGTGCCAGCGCCACCGCCGGGGTGGCAAATCAGCCCCAGCATTTT
- 17 - TRBJ1-1 TRBV7-2 CASSLSSPGHSNTEAFF TGTGCCAGCAGCTTATCGTCTCCCGGACACTCGAACACTGAAGCTTTCTTT
- 14 - TRBJ1-1 TRBV19 CASSDRAANTEAFF TGTGCCAGTAGCGATCGGGCCGCGAACACTGAAGCTTTCTTT
- 15 - TRBJ1-1 TRBV6-1 CASSGYRYTNTEAFF TGTGCCAGCAGTGGGTATCGATACACGAACACTGAAGCTTTCTTT
few 13 TRBD2 TRBJ2-3 TRBV20-1 CSARQRGGDTQYF TGCAGTGCCCGACAGCGGGGGGGAGATACGCAGTATTTT
few 12 - TRBJ1-2 TRBV19 CATGMGPYGYTF TGTGCCACCGGAATGGGACCTTATGGCTACACCTTC
few 12 - TRBJ2-7 TRBV20-1 CSVEGGSYEQYF TGCAGTGTAGAAGGGGGGAGCTACGAGCAGTACTTC
few 17 - TRBJ2-2 TRBV4-1 CASSQVPIGGEVGELFF TGCGCCAGCAGCCAAGTCCCCATAGGGGGGGAGGTCGGGGAGCTGTTTTTT
- 15 - TRBJ1-3 TRBV27 CASSSKGGSGNTIYF TGTGCCAGCAGTTCGAAGGGTGGCTCTGGAAACACCATATATTTT
- 15 TRBD2 TRBJ2-3 TRBV20-1 CSAPAGGGYTDTQYF TGCAGTGCCCCAGCGGGCGGGGGATACACAGATACGCAGTATTTT
few 16 - TRBJ2-6 TRBV6-1 CASRVGISSGANVLTF TGTGCCAGCAGGGTGGGGATAAGCTCTGGGGCCAACGTCCTGACTTTC
few 15 - TRBJ1-1 TRBV7-9 CASSLSMTADTEAFF TGTGCCAGCAGCTTATCTATGACAGCCGACACTGAAGCTTTCTTT
few 16 TRBD1 TRBJ1-6 TRBV5-4 CASSSPLGGGHSPLHF TGTGCCAGCAGCTCCCCCCTGGGAGGGGGCCATTCACCCCTCCACTTT
- 15 - TRBJ1-1 TRBV5-1 CASSLGGGENTEAFF TGCGCCAGCAGCTTGGGGGGGGGCGAGAACACTGAAGCTTTCTTT
- 16 TRBD2 TRBJ2-6 TRBV20-1 CCSGRGRFTGANVLTF TGCTGCAGCGGGAGGGGGCGGTTTACTGGGGCCAACGTCCTGACTTTC
many 15 - TRBJ2-2 TRBV7-7 CASSPGTVLGGELFF TGTGCTAGCAGCCCCGGGACGGTTCTTGGTGGGGAGCTGTTTTTT
- 15 TRBD1 TRBJ1-5 TRBV7-2 CASSSNTGVNQPQHF TGTGCCAGCAGCTCCAATACAGGGGTGAATCAGCCCCAGCATTTT
few 12 - TRBJ1-2 TRBV5-1 CASSFYGDGYTF TGCGCCAGCAGCTTCTACGGGGACGGCTACACCTTC
many 13 - TRBJ2-5 TRBV7-2 CASSLGPKETQYF TGTGCCAGCAGCTTGGGACCGAAAGAGACCCAGTACTTC
- 14 - TRBJ2-1 TRBV20-1 CSALHSRGSDEQFF TGCAGTGCTTTGCACAGCAGAGGATCGGATGAGCAGTTCTTC
few 15 - TRBJ1-5 TRBV18 CASSPPGGSNQPQHF TGTGCCAGCTCACCACCGGGGGGTTCCAATCAGCCCCAGCATTTT
- 15 TRBD2 TRBJ2-5 TRBV12-3/TRBV12-4 CASSLPGGPGETQYF TGTGCCAGCAGTCTCCCGGGGGGGCCTGGCGAGACCCAGTACTTC
- 15 - TRBJ1-2 TRBV7-2 CASSSPGGTFYGYTF TGTGCCAGCAGCTCCCCCGGGGGAACTTTTTATGGCTACACCTTC